This T cell receptor beta chain was identified in a study of T cell changes during pregnancy in multiple sclerosis. This CDR3 spans 14 amino acids. V lost 6 bases to trimming and J lost 5 bases; unmatched junction nucleotides: 8. In germline, CDR1 is SQVTM, CDR2 ANQGSEA. Profiling relied on immunoSEQ multiplex PCR, and the TCRdb table lists in-frame clones only, not all of them. The sample holds about 64,000 clones, 92% seen once. The material sequenced was peripheral blood, taken in the second trimester of pregnancy. This rearrangement joins TRBV29-1 to TRBJ2-2; 8 bases map to TRBD1. This receptor was taken from a female donor with multiple sclerosis, enrolled in a pregnancy study. Written as DNA, the CDR3 is TGCAGCGTGAAGAGACAGGGGTGGACCGGGGAGCTGTTTTTT. This gives the protein CSVKRQGWTGELFF.